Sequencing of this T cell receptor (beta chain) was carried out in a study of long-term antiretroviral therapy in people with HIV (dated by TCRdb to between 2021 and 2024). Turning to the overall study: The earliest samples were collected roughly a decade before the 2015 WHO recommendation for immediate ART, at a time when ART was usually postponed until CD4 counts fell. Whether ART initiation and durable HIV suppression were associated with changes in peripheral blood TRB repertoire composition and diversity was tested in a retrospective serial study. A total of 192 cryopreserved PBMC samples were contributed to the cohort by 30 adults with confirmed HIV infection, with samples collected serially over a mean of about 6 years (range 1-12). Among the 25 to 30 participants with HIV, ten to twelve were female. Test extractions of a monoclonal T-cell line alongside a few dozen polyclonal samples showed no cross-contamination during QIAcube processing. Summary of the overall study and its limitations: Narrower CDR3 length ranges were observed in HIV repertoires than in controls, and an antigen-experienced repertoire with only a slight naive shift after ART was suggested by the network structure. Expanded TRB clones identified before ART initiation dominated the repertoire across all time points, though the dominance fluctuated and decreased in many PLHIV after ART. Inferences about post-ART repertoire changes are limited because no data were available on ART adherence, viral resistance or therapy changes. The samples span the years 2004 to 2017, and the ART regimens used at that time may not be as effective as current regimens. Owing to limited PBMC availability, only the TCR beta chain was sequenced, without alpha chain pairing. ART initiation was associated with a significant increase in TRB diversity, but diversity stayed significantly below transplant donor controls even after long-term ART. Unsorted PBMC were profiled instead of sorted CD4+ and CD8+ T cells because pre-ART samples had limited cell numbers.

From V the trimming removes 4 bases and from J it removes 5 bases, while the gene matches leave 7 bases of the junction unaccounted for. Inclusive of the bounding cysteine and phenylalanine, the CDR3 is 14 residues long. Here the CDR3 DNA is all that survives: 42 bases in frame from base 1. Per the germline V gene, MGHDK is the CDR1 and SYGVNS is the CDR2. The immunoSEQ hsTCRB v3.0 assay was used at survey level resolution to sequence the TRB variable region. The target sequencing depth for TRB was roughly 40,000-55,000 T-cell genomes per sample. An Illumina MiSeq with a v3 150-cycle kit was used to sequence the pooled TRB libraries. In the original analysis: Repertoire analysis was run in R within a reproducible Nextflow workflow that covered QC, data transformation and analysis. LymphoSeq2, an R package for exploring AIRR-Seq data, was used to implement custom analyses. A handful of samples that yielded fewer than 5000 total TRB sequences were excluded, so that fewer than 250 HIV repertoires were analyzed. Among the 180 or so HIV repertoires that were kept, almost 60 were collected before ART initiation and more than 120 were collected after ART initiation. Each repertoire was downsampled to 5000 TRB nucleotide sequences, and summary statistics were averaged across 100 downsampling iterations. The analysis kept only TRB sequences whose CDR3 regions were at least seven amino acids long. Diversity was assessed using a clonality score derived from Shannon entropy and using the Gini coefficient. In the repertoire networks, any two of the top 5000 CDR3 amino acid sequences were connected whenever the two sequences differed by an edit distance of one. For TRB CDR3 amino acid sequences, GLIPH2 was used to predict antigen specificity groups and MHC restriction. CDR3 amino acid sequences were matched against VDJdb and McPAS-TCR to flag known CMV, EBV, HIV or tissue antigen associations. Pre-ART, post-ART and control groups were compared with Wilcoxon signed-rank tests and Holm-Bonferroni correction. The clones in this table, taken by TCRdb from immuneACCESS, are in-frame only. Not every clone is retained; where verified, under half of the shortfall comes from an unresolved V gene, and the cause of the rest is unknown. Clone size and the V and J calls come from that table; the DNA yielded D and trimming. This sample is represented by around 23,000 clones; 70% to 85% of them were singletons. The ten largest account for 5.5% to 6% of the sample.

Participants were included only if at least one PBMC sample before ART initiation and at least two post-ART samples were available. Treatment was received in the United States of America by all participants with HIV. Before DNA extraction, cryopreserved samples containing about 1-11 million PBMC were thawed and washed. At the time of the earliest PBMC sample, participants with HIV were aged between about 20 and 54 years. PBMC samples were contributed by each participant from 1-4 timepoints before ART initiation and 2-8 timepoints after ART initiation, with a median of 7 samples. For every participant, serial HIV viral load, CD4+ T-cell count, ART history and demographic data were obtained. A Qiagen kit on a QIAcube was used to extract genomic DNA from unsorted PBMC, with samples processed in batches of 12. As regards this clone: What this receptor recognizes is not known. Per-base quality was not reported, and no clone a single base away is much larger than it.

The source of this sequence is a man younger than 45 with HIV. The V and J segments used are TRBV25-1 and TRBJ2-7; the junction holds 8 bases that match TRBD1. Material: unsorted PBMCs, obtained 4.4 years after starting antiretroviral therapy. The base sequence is TGTGCCAGCAGTGTGTGGACAGGGTCCGACGAGCAGTACTTC. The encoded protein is CASSVWTGSDEQYF.